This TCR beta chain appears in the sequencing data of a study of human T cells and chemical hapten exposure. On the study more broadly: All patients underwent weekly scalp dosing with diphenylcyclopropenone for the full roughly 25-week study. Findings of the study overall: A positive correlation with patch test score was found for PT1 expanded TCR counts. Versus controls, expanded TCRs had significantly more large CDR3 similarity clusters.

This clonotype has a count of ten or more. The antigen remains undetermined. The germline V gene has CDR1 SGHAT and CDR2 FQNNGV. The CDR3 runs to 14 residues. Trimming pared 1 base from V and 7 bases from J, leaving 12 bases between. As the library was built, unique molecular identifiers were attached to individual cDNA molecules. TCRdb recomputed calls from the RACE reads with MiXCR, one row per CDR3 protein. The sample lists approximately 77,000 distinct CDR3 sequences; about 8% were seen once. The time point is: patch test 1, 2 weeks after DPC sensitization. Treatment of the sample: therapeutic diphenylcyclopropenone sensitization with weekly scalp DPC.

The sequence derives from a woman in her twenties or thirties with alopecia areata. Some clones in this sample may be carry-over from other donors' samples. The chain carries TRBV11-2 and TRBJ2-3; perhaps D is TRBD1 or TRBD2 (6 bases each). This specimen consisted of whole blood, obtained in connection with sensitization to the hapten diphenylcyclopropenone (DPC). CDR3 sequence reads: CASSLGGAGYTQYF. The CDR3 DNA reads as TGTGCCAGCAGCTTAGGGGGGGCCGGGTATACGCAGTATTTT. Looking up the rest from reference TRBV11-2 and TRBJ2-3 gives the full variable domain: EAGVAQSPRYKIIEKRQSVAFWCNPISGHATLYWYQQILGQGPKLLIQFQNNGVVDDSQLPKDRFSAERLKGVDSTLKIQPAKLEDSAVYLCASSLGGAGYTQYFGPGTRLTVL.